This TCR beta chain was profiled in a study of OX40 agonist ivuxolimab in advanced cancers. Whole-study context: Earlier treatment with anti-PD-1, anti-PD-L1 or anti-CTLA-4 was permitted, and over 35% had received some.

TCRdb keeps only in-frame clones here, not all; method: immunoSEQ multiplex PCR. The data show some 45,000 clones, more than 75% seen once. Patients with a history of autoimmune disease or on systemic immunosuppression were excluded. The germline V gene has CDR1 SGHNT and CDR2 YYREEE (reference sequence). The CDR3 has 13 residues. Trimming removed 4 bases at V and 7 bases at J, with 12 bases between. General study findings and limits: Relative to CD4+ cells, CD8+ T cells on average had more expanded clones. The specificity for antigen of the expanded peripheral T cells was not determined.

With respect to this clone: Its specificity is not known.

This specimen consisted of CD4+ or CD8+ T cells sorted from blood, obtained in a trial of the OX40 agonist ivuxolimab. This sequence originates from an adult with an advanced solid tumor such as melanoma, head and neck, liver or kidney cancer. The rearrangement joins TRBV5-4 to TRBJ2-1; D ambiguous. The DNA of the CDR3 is TGTGCCAGCAGCGGGCTTTTGAATAATGAGCAGTTCTTC. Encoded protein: CASSGLLNNEQFF.